Presented here are 27 T cell receptor beta chains from one specimen sequenced in a study of T cell changes during pregnancy in multiple sclerosis (dated by TCRdb to the late 2010s). The library was produced with the immunoSEQ multiplex PCR assay. Here the immuneACCESS table is served through TCRdb, limited to in-frame sequences with V and J called. Missing clones are a known gap in these copies; in checked studies unresolved V genes cover under half, and the rest lacks a known reason. Within this sample are approximately 130,000 clones, with 90% to 96% of them counted one time only. 0.44% of the sample is taken by the ten largest. Sequencing was performed on peripheral blood, taken after pregnancy. The receptor set was obtained from a female donor with multiple sclerosis, enrolled in a pregnancy study.

The sample holds one count of this clone. The V call is TRBV6-1, the J call TRBJ1-2, with D unclear. This CDR3 comprises 12 residues. The germline V gene has CDR1 MNHNS and CDR2 SASEGT. Trimming left V 4 bases short and J 7 bases short, with 10 bases between. CDR3 loop: CASSVELLGYTF. The DNA for the CDR3 is TGTGCCAGCAGTGTGGAGTTGCTTGGCTACACCTTC.

A single count supports this clone. The rearrangement joins TRBV21-1 to TRBJ2-1; TRBD2, the D gene given by the table, was not confirmed from the DNA. TRBV21-1 is a pseudogene. The CDR3 length is 17 residues. The CDR3: CASSGIQTSVPTNEQFF. The DNA for the CDR3 is TGTGCCAGCAGCGGAATCCAGACTAGCGTCCCTACCAATGAGCAGTTCTTC.

The rearrangement uses TRBV10-3 and TRBJ2-1, with 11 bases matching TRBD2. The CDR3 runs to 14 residues. CDR1 is ENHRY and CDR2 is SYGVKD in the germline V gene. Losses at the gene ends were 11 bases for V and 12 bases for J; bases not matched to a gene: 15. The CDR3 loop is CAATPSGTSGLQFF. Written as DNA, the CDR3 is TGTGCCGCGACTCCTAGCGGGACTAGCGGTTTGCAGTTCTTC.

Regarding this clone: The junction differs from germline at one of its ends, possibly a read error. The chain recombines TRBV7-9 with TRBJ2-1; 7 positions match TRBD2. There are 18 residues in the CDR3. The germline V gene encodes CDR1 SEHNR and CDR2 FQNEAQ (reference sequence). CDR3 DNA: TGTGCCAGCAGCTTAGAGGGGAGGATAGGGAGGGCCTATAATGAGCAGTTCTTC. Its protein is CASSLEGRIGRAYNEQFF.

J is TRBJ1-2 and V is TRBV4-2, with 7 bases aligning to TRBD1. CDR3 length: 15 residues. Germline V CDR1 and CDR2: LGHNA, YNFKEQ. With V trimmed by 8 bases and J by 2 bases, 11 bases remained unmatched. This CDR3 is CASGDSGTANYGYTF. The CDR3 DNA follows: TGTGCCAGCGGAGATTCCGGGACAGCAAACTATGGCTACACCTTC.

The chain recombines TRBV2 with TRBJ2-4; 7 bases are a match to TRBD2. There are 15 residues in the CDR3. Germline CDR1 is SNHLY and CDR2 is FYNNEI. The V segment lost 11 bases and the J segment 9 bases; nucleotides outside the gene matches: 19. The CDR3: CAVLTSANSGGIQYF. For the CDR3, the DNA is TGTGCCGTTCTCACTAGCGCAAACTCCGGGGGCATTCAGTACTTC.

This sequence joins TRBV19 and TRBJ2-2, with 8 bases that match TRBD2. V shed 7 bases, J shed 5 bases, and the junction held 6 bases outside the gene matches. There are 14 residues in the CDR3. CDR1 and CDR2 from the germline V gene are LNHDA and SQIVND (reference sequence). CDR3 in DNA: TGTGCCAGTATGGGCGGGGGGAGAACCGGGGAGCTGTTTTTT. Translated: CASMGGGRTGELFF.

This clone was observed a single time. The junction departs from the called germline gene at one end, perhaps through a read error. The genes are TRBV7-7 and TRBJ2-2; the D gene is possibly TRBD1 (6 bases). The CDR3 contains 15 residues. CDR1 and CDR2 from the germline V gene are SSHAT and FNYEAQ (reference sequence). Here the CDR3 reads CASSLGTHSGGELFF. CDR3 DNA: TGTGCTAGCAGCTTAGGGACACACTCTGGCGGGGAGCTGTTTTTT.

The rearrangement links TRBV6-1 to TRBJ2-2; no clear D gene. Trimming cost V 4 bases and J 6 bases, with 21 bases left between them. This CDR3 comprises 17 residues. Germline V gene lookup returns CDR1 MNHNS and CDR2 SASEGT. The CDR3 coding sequence is TGTGCCAGCAGTGTATTCTGGCCCCGAGGTCTATCCGGGGAGCTGTTTTTT. Translating gives CASSVFWPRGLSGELFF.

The chain is built from TRBV27 and TRBJ2-5, with D possibly matching TRBD1 (5 bases). V was pared by 0 bases and J by 5 bases, with 10 bases between. The CDR3 covers 14 residues. Per germline, CDR1 MNHEY and CDR2 SMNVEV (reference sequence). The CDR3 loop is CASSLSQGGETQYF. The CDR3 region has the DNA TGTGCCAGCAGTTTATCCCAGGGTGGGGAGACCCAGTACTTC.

This clone was seen a single time. This sequence joins TRBV7-8 and TRBJ2-1; 12 nucleotides agree with TRBD2. The germline CDR1 and CDR2 sequences are SGHVS and FQNEAQ. This CDR3 region has 17 residues. With 0 bases clipped from V and 0 bases from J, the junction kept 0 bases outside the gene matches. DNA for the CDR3: TGTGCCAGCAGCTTAGCGACTAGCGGGAGCTCCTACAATGAGCAGTTCTTC. Protein: CASSLATSGSSYNEQFF.

The DNA of the CDR3 is TGTGCCAGCAGCTTAGGGGCCCACAGCTCCTACGAGCAGTACTTC. As protein: CASSLGAHSSYEQYF. V is TRBV7-2 and J is TRBJ2-7; D is unclear. The CDR3 has 15 amino acids. V dropped 1 base and J dropped 0 bases, with 10 bases sitting between them. Germline assignment: CDR1 SGHTA and CDR2 FQGNSA.

The chain combines TRBV5-1 with TRBJ2-3; D is possibly TRBD2 (6 bases). The ends were cut back, 3 bases at V and 2 bases at J, with 10 bases in the middle. Germline CDR1 reads SGHRS; CDR2 reads YFSETQ. This CDR3 has 14 residues. DNA of the CDR3: TGCGCCAGCAGCTCGGGACTCCCCACAGATACGCAGTATTTT. It codes for CASSSGLPTDTQYF.

By proportion, this clone is large. V gene TRBV27 combines with J gene TRBJ2-3, with 9 bases that match TRBD2. This CDR3 has 14 residues. Per the germline V gene, CDR1 is MNHEY and CDR2 is SMNVEV (reference sequence). V shed 5 bases and J 7 bases; nucleotides not matched to a gene: 7. CDR3 sequence: CASSRAGGTYTQYF. CDR3 sequence (DNA): TGTGCCAGCAGTAGGGCGGGAGGGACGTATACGCAGTATTTT.

The chain recombines TRBV25-1 with TRBJ2-3; D might be TRBD2 (5 bases). Trimming took off 2 bases at V and 3 bases at J, with 15 bases between the two ends. From germline, CDR1 is MGHDK and CDR2 SYGVNS. This CDR3 spans 16 amino acids. The CDR3 region has the DNA TGTGCCAGCAGTGAAGCCTCGGGGAGTTGGACAGATACGCAGTATTTT. This codes for CASSEASGSWTDTQYF.

The chain is built from TRBV6-6 and TRBJ2-5, with D possibly matching TRBD2 (6 bases). The ends were cut back, 3 bases at V and 4 bases at J, with 15 bases in the middle. The CDR3 runs to 15 residues. Germline V gene data show CDR1 as MNHNY and CDR2 as SVGAGI (reference sequence). CDR3 DNA: TGTGCCAGCAGTTATCCGGGACTTCATGCAGAGACCCAGTACTTC. Its protein product is CASSYPGLHAETQYF.

V usage is TRBV29-1 and J usage is TRBJ2-1; 10 nucleotides agree with TRBD1. After removal of 2 bases from V and 10 bases from J, the junction contained 8 bases not matched to a gene. Germline V gene lookup returns CDR1 SQVTM and CDR2 ANQGSEA. There are 14 residues in the CDR3. The CDR3 is CSVELGQGRREQFF. Written as DNA, the CDR3 is TGCAGCGTTGAACTGGGACAGGGGAGAAGGGAGCAGTTCTTC.

Only a few counts were recorded for this clone. The rearrangement links TRBV18 to TRBJ2-1; TRBD2 is a possible D gene (6 bases). Per the germline V gene, CDR1 is KGHSH and CDR2 is LQKENI. This CDR3 has 14 amino acids. Deletions cut 5 bases from V and 2 bases from J, with 10 bases between. Here the CDR3 reads CASSGRTTYNEQFF. In DNA form, the CDR3 reads TGTGCCAGCTCAGGGCGGACTACCTACAATGAGCAGTTCTTC. The full variable domain, its missing parts supplied by reference TRBV18 and TRBJ2-1, is NAGVMQNPRHLVRRRGQEARLRCSPMKGHSHVYWYRQLPEEGLKFMVYLQKENIIDESGMPKERFSAEFPKEGPSILRIQQVVRGDSAAYFCASSGRTTYNEQFFGPGTRLTVL.

V usage is TRBV27 and J usage is TRBJ1-1; D may be TRBD1 (5 bases). V was pared by 0 bases and J by 1 base, with 15 bases between. The CDR3 covers 17 residues. CDR1 is MNHEY and CDR2 is SMNVEV in the germline V gene (reference sequence). CDR3 region: CASSLSSAFGANTEAFF. Written as DNA, the CDR3 is TGTGCCAGCAGTTTATCATCTGCGTTTGGGGCGAACACTGAAGCTTTCTTT.

The J gene is TRBJ2-3, the V gene TRBV5-1; weak D call: TRBD1 (6 bases). V was shortened by 6 bases and J by 3 bases, with 23 bases between the two germline ends. There are 17 residues in the CDR3. Germline loops: CDR1 SGHRS, CDR2 YFSETQ. The CDR3 DNA is TGCGCCAGCACCCCCGGTCGGACTCAGGGGCGGACAGATACGCAGTATTTT. Its protein is CASTPGRTQGRTDTQYF.

The CDR3 loop is CASNALSGRFHNEQFF. CDR3 nucleotide sequence: TGTGCCAGCAATGCACTTAGCGGGAGATTTCACAATGAGCAGTTCTTC. The rearrangement links TRBV4-2 to TRBJ2-1, with 9 bases that match TRBD2. The CDR3 loop spans 16 amino acids. From germline, CDR1 is LGHNA and CDR2 YNFKEQ. V shed 7 bases and J 5 bases; nucleotides not matched to a gene: 12.

Points on this clone: The junction shows a germline mismatch at one end, possibly a read error. The chain carries TRBV2 and TRBJ2-1; 12 bases match TRBD1. The V gene's germline CDR1 is SNHLY and CDR2 FYNNEI. The CDR3 extends over 15 amino acids. The CDR3 DNA follows: TGTGCCAGCAGAGAAGGGGACAGGGGGCTCGATGAGCAGTTCTTC. It codes for CASREGDRGLDEQFF.

The CDR3 coding sequence is TGTGCCAGCAGCTTAGAGACAGGGGCTGATACGCAGTATTTT. This gives the protein CASSLETGADTQYF. The rearrangement uses TRBV13 and TRBJ2-3; 8 bases are a match to TRBD1. This CDR3 is 14 amino acids long. Trimming cost V 1 base and J 6 bases; bases outside gene matches: 3. CDR1 is PRHDT and CDR2 is FYEKMQ in the germline V gene (reference sequence).

The J gene is TRBJ2-7, the V gene TRBV5-1; TRBD2 matches 8 bases. The CDR3 has 16 residues. The ends lost 2 bases at V and 0 bases at J; junction bases unmatched: 7. Germline CDR1 reads SGHRS; CDR2 reads YFSETQ. The DNA of the CDR3 is TGCGCCAGCAGCTTAACTACTAGCGGAAGCTCCTACGAGCAGTACTTC. Protein product: CASSLTTSGSSYEQYF.

The V call is TRBV6-5, the J call TRBJ1-1; no clear D gene. With 2 bases removed from V and 1 base from J, the gap between germline ends came to 11 bases. Germline V CDR1 and CDR2: MNHEY, SVGAGI. This CDR3 region has 15 residues. DNA for the CDR3: TGTGCCAGCAGTTACCGAGGGAGGGAGAACACTGAAGCTTTCTTT. It translates to CASSYRGRENTEAFF.

The chain uses TRBV28 and TRBJ2-7, with 11 bases lining up with TRBD2. This CDR3 has 15 amino acids. J lost 4 bases, V lost 5 bases, and 7 bases had no gene match. Germline V CDR1 and CDR2: MDHEN, SYDVKM. The CDR3 here is CASSIPGLAVYEQYF. The CDR3 nucleotides are TGTGCCAGCAGTATACCGGGACTAGCGGTATACGAGCAGTACTTC.

The rearrangement links TRBV7-9 to TRBJ1-5, with 7 nucleotides matching TRBD1. The CDR3 sequence is 16 residues long. Germline CDR1 reads SEHNR; CDR2 reads FQNEAQ (reference sequence). The V segment lost 5 bases and the J segment 3 bases; nucleotides outside the gene matches: 10. The CDR3 DNA is TGTGCCAGCAGCGAAGGACAGGCAGCCAACAATCAGCCCCAGCATTTT. The encoded protein is CASSEGQAANNQPQHF.